The 23 T cell receptor beta chains listed next were all sequenced from one sample in a study of cytomegalovirus exposure and HLA in healthy donors. Primers included in the PCR were 60 Vbeta and 13 Jbeta primers. Method: immunoSEQ multiplex PCR; TCRdb's copy keeps in-frame clones and lacks some. The table lists approximately 140,000 clones, about four fifths of them singletons, with 3% to 4% in the top ten. The sequenced material came from PBMCs. The receptor set was obtained from a female donor in good health and CMV-seronegative.

The V gene is TRBV5-5, the J gene TRBJ1-1, with no clear D. CDR3 length: 14 residues. V lost 8 bases, J lost 6 bases, and 20 bases lay in between. CDR1 is SGHKS, CDR2 YYEKEE, per germline (reference sequence). The CDR3 here is CASLREVELAEAFF. Written as DNA, the CDR3 is TGTGCCAGTCTTCGAGAAGTGGAGTTGGCTGAAGCTTTCTTT.

In its sample, this clone was seen many times. This chain uses TRBV6-1 with TRBJ2-7, with 11 bases that match TRBD2. Germline V gives CDR1 MNHNS, CDR2 SASEGT. Unmatched junction bases numbered 0, after V lost 4 bases and J lost 1 base. This CDR3 is 14 amino acids long. CDR3 in amino acids: CASSVAGGSYEQYF. The CDR3 nucleotides are TGTGCCAGCAGTGTAGCGGGGGGGTCCTACGAGCAGTACTTC.

V gene TRBV2 combines with J gene TRBJ2-1, with 9 bases lining up with TRBD1. J was trimmed by 8 bases and V by 6 bases; bases with no gene match: 14. The CDR3 covers 16 residues. The germline gives CDR1 SNHLY, CDR2 FYNNEI. The CDR3 spells CASRERDRAFSDEQFF. As DNA, the CDR3 is TGTGCCAGCAGGGAACGGGACAGGGCCTTTAGCGATGAGCAGTTCTTC.

V is TRBV11-2 and J is TRBJ2-5; 12 bases fit TRBD1. Trimming at V came to 5 bases and at J to 5 bases, leaving 3 bases not matched to a gene. The CDR3 is 14 residues long. Looked up from germline, CDR1 is SGHAT and CDR2 is FQNNGV. In DNA form, the CDR3 reads TGTGCCAGCAGCCGGGACAGGGGGCCGGAGACCCAGTACTTC. Its protein product is CASSRDRGPETQYF.

The chain is built from TRBV15 and TRBJ2-5; 7 nucleotides line up with TRBD2. Germline trimming cut 6 bases from V and 4 bases from J; bases unmatched to any gene: 11. The CDR3 consists of 15 residues. Per the germline V gene, CDR1 is LNHNV and CDR2 is YYDKDF (reference sequence). The CDR3 DNA reads TGTGCCACCAGGCAAGGACTAGAATTGGTAGAGACCCAGTACTTC. This translates into CATRQGLELVETQYF.

J is TRBJ2-1 and V is TRBV7-2; 7 bases align to TRBD2. The CDR3 totals 15 residues. The trim removed 5 bases at V and 0 bases at J, leaving 4 bases unmatched. Germline lookup yields CDR1 SGHTA and CDR2 FQGNSA. The CDR3 sequence: CASSARLASYNEQFF. The CDR3 coding sequence is TGTGCCAGCAGCGCCAGACTAGCCTCCTACAATGAGCAGTTCTTC.

The chain recombines TRBV5-1 with TRBJ2-3, with no clear D. The CDR3 covers 13 residues. Deletions cut 5 bases from V and 4 bases from J, with 11 bases between. Per germline, CDR1 SGHRS and CDR2 YFSETQ. The CDR3, as DNA: TGCGCCAGCAGTGAGGTTAGAGCAGATACGCAGTATTTT. Its translation is CASSEVRADTQYF.

This clone appeared a single time. The gene calls are TRBV5-1 and TRBJ2-7; 8 bases align to TRBD1. The CDR3 sequence is 13 residues long. The germline V gene has CDR1 SGHRS and CDR2 YFSETQ. V dropped 6 bases and J dropped 6; count of bases not matched to a gene: 8. The CDR3 region is CASNLDRAGEQYF. The CDR3 bases are TGCGCCAGCAATCTGGACAGGGCAGGCGAGCAGTACTTC.

This chain uses TRBV5-1 with TRBJ2-3; 15 nucleotides line up with TRBD2. Germline V gene data show CDR1 as SGHRS and CDR2 as YFSETQ. The CDR3 has 18 amino acids. V dropped 3 bases and J dropped 3; count of bases not matched to a gene: 8. The CDR3 sequence: CASSSRTSGRVKTDTQYF. The CDR3 nucleotides are TGCGCCAGCAGCTCCCGGACTAGCGGGAGGGTTAAGACAGATACGCAGTATTTT.

J is TRBJ1-2 and V is TRBV28, with TRBD1 matching 7 bases. J gave up 4 bases and V 8 bases, and 1 base lay outside the gene matches. CDR1 and CDR2 (germline): MDHEN, SYDVKM. CDR3 size: 11 residues. The chain's CDR3 is CASRDSYGYTF. CDR3 sequence (DNA): TGTGCCAGCCGGGACAGCTATGGCTACACCTTC.

The chain couples TRBV5-4 to TRBJ2-3; 13 bases line up with TRBD2. The V and J ends lost 3 bases and 8 bases, in that order; junction bases with no gene match: 9. The CDR3 length is 16 residues. Germline CDR1 is SGHNT and CDR2 is YYREEE (reference sequence). This CDR3 is CASSSLLAGGYGTQYF. For the CDR3, the DNA is TGTGCCAGCAGCTCGCTACTAGCGGGGGGGTATGGTACGCAGTATTTT.

The J gene is TRBJ2-7, the V gene TRBV28, with D unclear. V was shortened by 8 bases and J by 4 bases, with 12 bases between the two germline ends. Germline V gene data show CDR1 as MDHEN and CDR2 as SYDVKM. The CDR3 contains 12 residues. DNA for the CDR3: TGTGCCAGCGTCACCGGTAGATACGAGCAGTACTTC. Its translation: CASVTGRYEQYF.

In regard to this clone: Germline and junction disagree at one end, which may indicate a read error. This rearrangement joins TRBV7-7 to TRBJ2-2; D ambiguous. The germline CDR1 and CDR2 sequences are SSHAT and FNYEAQ (reference sequence). This CDR3 spans 14 amino acids. As DNA, the CDR3 is TGTGCTAGCAGCTTGGTGGCTAGCACCGGGGAGCTGTTTTTT. It yields the protein CASSLVASTGELFF.

This sequence joins TRBV6-5 and TRBJ2-3, with 9 bases lining up with TRBD1. Germline values: CDR1 MNHEY, CDR2 SVGAGI. The CDR3 extends over 14 amino acids. The ends lost 4 bases at V and 4 bases at J; junction bases unmatched: 3. CDR3 in DNA: TGTGCCAGCAGTTCTACAGGGGGCGCAGATACGCAGTATTTT. Its protein product is CASSSTGGADTQYF.

The V gene is TRBV28, the J gene TRBJ1-4; D is undetermined. The CDR3 runs 14 residues. The germline V gene encodes CDR1 MDHEN and CDR2 SYDVKM. Between the trimmed V and J ends, which lost 5 bases and 7 bases, there was a span of 14 bases. CDR3 protein: CASSLRILAEKLFF. In DNA, the CDR3 is TGTGCCAGCAGTCTCCGTATCTTGGCTGAAAAACTGTTTTTT.

Concerning this clone: Other DNA sequences in the same sample also yield this CDR3. This chain joins TRBV30 and TRBJ2-5; 10 positions agree with TRBD2. Germline CDR1 and CDR2: GTSNPN and SVGIG (reference sequence). The length of the CDR3 is 13 residues. V trimming: 0 bases; J trimming: 5 bases; junction bases outside the gene matches: 0. The CDR3 coding sequence is TGTGCCTGGAGTGTAGCGGGGGGGGAGACCCAGTACTTC. Residues: CAWSVAGGETQYF.

The chain has TRBV4-3 and TRBJ2-4; 8 nucleotides agree with TRBD1. Germline CDR1 reads LGHNA; CDR2 reads YSLEER. Unmatched junction bases numbered 2, after V lost 1 base and J lost 0 bases. The CDR3 runs to 16 residues. This CDR3 reads CASSQGTGGAKNIQYF. The DNA of the CDR3 is TGCGCCAGCAGCCAAGGCACAGGGGGAGCCAAAAACATTCAGTACTTC.

This clone was counted between two and nine times. The J gene is TRBJ1-1, the V gene TRBV13, with D maybe TRBD1 (5 bases). The CDR3 consists of 13 residues. V lost 3 bases and J lost 1, with 6 bases in between. Germline V gene sequence: CDR1 PRHDT, CDR2 FYEKMQ (reference sequence). This CDR3 reads CASSFRGNTEAFF. CDR3 DNA sequence: TGTGCCAGCAGCTTTAGGGGGAACACTGAAGCTTTCTTT. Full variable domain (outside the CDR3, taken from reference TRBV13 and TRBJ1-1): AAGVIQSPRHLIKEKRETATLKCYPIPRHDTVYWYQQGPGQDPQFLISFYEKMQSDKGSIPDRFSAQQFSDYHSELNMSSLELGDSALYFCASSFRGNTEAFFGQGTRLTVV.

This clone was found once. The gene calls are TRBV7-8 and TRBJ2-7; 14 bases align to TRBD2. This CDR3 has 16 residues. CDR1 and CDR2 from the germline V gene are SGHVS and FQNEAQ. Trimming took 5 bases from V and 1 from J; bases not matched to a gene: 4. The CDR3 DNA reads TGTGCCAGCAGCCCGGGACTAGCGGGAGTGTCCTACGAGCAGTACTTC. Amino acid sequence: CASSPGLAGVSYEQYF.

The chain uses TRBV30 and TRBJ2-7, with D maybe TRBD2 (5 bases). This CDR3 has 13 residues. From germline, CDR1 is GTSNPN and CDR2 SVGIG (reference sequence). The ends were cut back, 2 bases at V and 1 base at J, with 9 bases in the middle. For the CDR3, the DNA is TGTGCCTGGAGTTTAAGAGGGTCCTACGAGCAGTACTTC. It yields the protein CAWSLRGSYEQYF.

The chain is built from TRBV5-6 and TRBJ1-4, with 7 positions matching TRBD1. This CDR3 has 19 residues. V gave up 4 bases and J gave up 7 bases; unmatched junction bases: 22. CDR1 is SGHDT and CDR2 is YYEEEE in the germline V gene. CDR3 region: CASSRERSTTGLSGEKLFF. The CDR3 bases are TGTGCCAGCAGCCGAGAGAGGTCGACGACAGGGTTGAGCGGTGAAAAACTGTTTTTT. The full variable domain, with the rest looked up from reference TRBV5-6 and TRBJ1-4, is DAGVTQSPTHLIKTRGQQVTLRCSPKSGHDTVSWYQQALGQGPQFIFQYYEEEERQRGNFPDRFSGHQFPNYSSELNVNALLLGDSALYLCASSRERSTTGLSGEKLFFGSGTQLSVL.

There are a few counts of this clone. The genes are TRBV13 and TRBJ1-1, with D hard to call. The CDR3 has 13 amino acids. CDR1 and CDR2 (germline): PRHDT, FYEKMQ (reference sequence). The V and J ends lost 5 bases and 5 bases respectively, with 12 bases between them. Written as DNA, the CDR3 is TGTGCCAGCAGCACGAATGGGAGGACTGAAGCTTTCTTT. Amino acids: CASSTNGRTEAFF.

The rearrangement links TRBV5-4 to TRBJ1-5; no reliable D call. V lost 3 bases and J 7 bases, leaving 11 bases between the germline ends. CDR3 length: 13 amino acids. The germline V gene encodes CDR1 SGHNT and CDR2 YYREEE (reference sequence). CDR3 region: CASSSTPTQPQHF. DNA of the CDR3: TGTGCCAGCAGCTCCACGCCGACACAGCCCCAGCATTTT.